This TCR beta chain was retrieved from a study of cytomegalovirus exposure and HLA in healthy donors. CDR3 length equals 15 residues. Unmatched junction bases numbered 4, after V lost 5 bases and J lost 1 base. CDR1 is MNHEY and CDR2 is SVGAGI in the germline V gene. The protocol was immunoSEQ multiplex PCR, while the TCRdb copy is restricted to in-frame clones and leaves out a portion. The table has roughly 200,000 clones, about four fifths seen once. This chain links TRBV6-5 with TRBJ2-2; TRBD2 matches 7 bases. What was sequenced was PBMCs. The sequence was collected from a woman aged 18-29 years in good health and CMV-seropositive. As DNA, the CDR3 is TGTGCCAGCAGTGGACTAGTCCAGAACACCGGGGAGCTGTTTTTT. Its translation: CASSGLVQNTGELFF.